One T cell receptor beta chain is described in this entry. The sequenced patients had an expansion of CD8+CD57+ cells seen by flow cytometry. The sample is drawn from a study of CD8+CD57+ T cells in acquired aplastic anemia. For CDR3 and TCR beta VDJ profiling, genomic DNA was the template used. Each CDR3 protein is one row after TCRdb ran MiXCR on the reads. This repertoire shows about 180,000 distinct CDR3 sequences, under 55% found once; its top ten account for 1.1%. V gave up 4 bases and J gave up 4 bases, with 8 bases separating them. The CDR3 totals 13 residues. Germline CDR1 and CDR2: MNHEY and SVGAGI.

This receptor was identified in a human donor with aplastic anemia. The rearrangement joins TRBV6-5 to TRBJ2-4; D is unresolved. The sample taken for sequencing was sorted CD4+, CD8+, or CD8+CD57+ T cells (not recorded which) from PBMCs. CDR3 bases: TGTGCCAGCAGTTCCCCAGGAAAAAACATTCAGTACTTC. It codes for CASSSPGKNIQYF.